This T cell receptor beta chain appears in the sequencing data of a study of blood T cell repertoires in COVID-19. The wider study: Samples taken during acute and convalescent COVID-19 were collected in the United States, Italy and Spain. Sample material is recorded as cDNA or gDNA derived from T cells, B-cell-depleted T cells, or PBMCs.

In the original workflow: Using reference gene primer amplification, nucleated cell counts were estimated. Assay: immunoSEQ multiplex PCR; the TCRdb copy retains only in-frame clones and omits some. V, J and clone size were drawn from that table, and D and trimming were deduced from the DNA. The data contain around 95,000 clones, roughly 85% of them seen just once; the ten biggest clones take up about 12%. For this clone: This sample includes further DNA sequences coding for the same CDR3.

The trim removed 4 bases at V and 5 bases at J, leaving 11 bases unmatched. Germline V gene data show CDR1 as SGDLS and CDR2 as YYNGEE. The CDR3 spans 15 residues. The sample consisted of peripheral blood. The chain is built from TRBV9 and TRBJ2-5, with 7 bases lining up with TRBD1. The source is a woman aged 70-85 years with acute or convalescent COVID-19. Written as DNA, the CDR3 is TGTGCCAGCAGCTACCGACAGGGAGTAGAGGAGACCCAGTACTTC. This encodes CASSYRQGVEETQYF.